The source of this T cell receptor beta chain is a study of control samples from healthy donors and cancer patients. Assay used: immunoSEQ multiplex PCR; TCRdb lists only in-frame clones, some missing. The data contain around 250,000 clones, about 80% of them singletons. The CDR3 contains 13 residues. Trimming cost V 5 bases and J 7 bases, with 9 bases left between them. Germline CDR1 is SGHNT and CDR2 is YENEEA. The TCR comes from an older woman with lung cancer. The sequenced material came from PBMCs. The J gene is TRBJ1-6, the V gene TRBV11-3; D is unresolved. The CDR3 here is CASSHNTNSPLHF. As DNA, the CDR3 is TGTGCCAGCAGCCACAACACAAATTCACCCCTCCACTTT.